The text below deals with one T cell receptor beta chain. These data originate in a study of T cells in Graves' hyperthyroidism and ophthalmopathy. Patients were excluded because of uncontrolled infection, other autoimmune disease, pregnancy or lactation. V shed 4 bases and J shed 9 bases, with 28 bases lying between them. There are 16 residues in the CDR3. Germline-derived CDR1 and CDR2 are SQVTM and ANQGSEA. From RNA transcripts, TCR beta CDR3 regions were amplified. The study used the HTBI primer set for a first-round RT-PCR of the TCR CDR3. Using its own MiXCR run on the multiplex PCR reads, TCRdb lists one record per CDR3 protein. The profile covers hundreds of thousands of distinct CDR3 sequences, with about an eighth appearing a single time and around 27% taken by the ten largest.

The sequence came from a man aged 45-65 years with Graves' ophthalmopathy. The chain employs TRBV29-1 and TRBJ2-7, with D perhaps given as TRBD1 or TRBD2 (5 bases each). Input material: blood. CDR3 amino acids: CSVGDGTGSATSGQYF. The CDR3 DNA is TGCAGCGTTGGGGACGGAACGGGTTCCGCCACCTCCGGGCAGTACTTC.